Below, 12 T cell receptor beta chains from the same sample are listed, as sequenced in a study of T cell responses to AZD1222 COVID-19 vaccine. Assay used: immunoSEQ multiplex PCR; TCRdb lists only in-frame clones, some missing. The sample includes around 150,000 clones, approximately 90% of them seen just once. Sequencing used peripheral blood, obtained on day 0 of AZD1222 vaccination. These receptors originate from an adult in good health.

V and J are TRBV6-2 or TRBV6-3 and TRBJ2-1, with 7 bases identical to TRBD2. The germline V gene encodes CDR1 MNHEY and CDR2 SVGEGT. This CDR3 contains 13 residues. With 2 bases clipped from V and 8 bases from J, the junction kept 3 bases outside the gene matches. CDR3 nucleotides: TGTGCCAGCAGTTACGGGGGGGTCGATGAGCAGTTCTTC. Its protein is CASSYGGVDEQFF.

CDR3 amino acids: CSVPGTSVNTGELFF. The CDR3 DNA is TGCAGCGTTCCGGGGACTAGCGTAAACACCGGGGAGCTGTTTTTT. The gene calls are TRBV29-1 and TRBJ2-2; 10 bases map to TRBD2. CDR3 length: 15 residues. The germline CDR1 and CDR2 sequences are SQVTM and ANQGSEA. V trimming: 5 bases; J trimming: 2 bases; junction bases outside the gene matches: 5.

V gene TRBV25-1 combines with J gene TRBJ1-4, with TRBD1 as a possible D gene (6 bases). CDR1 is MGHDK, CDR2 SYGVNS, per germline. The CDR3 contains 15 residues. V was cut by 4 bases and J by 2 bases, with 11 bases left in between. In DNA, the CDR3 is TGTGCCAGCAGTGGGTTTGACAGGACTAATGAAAAACTGTTTTTT. The encoded protein is CASSGFDRTNEKLFF.

This chain joins TRBV5-6 and TRBJ1-5; D unresolved. Between the trimmed V and J ends, which lost 2 bases and 3 bases, there was a span of 15 bases. The CDR3 consists of 16 residues. Germline assignment: CDR1 SGHDT and CDR2 YYEEEE. In nucleotides, the CDR3 is TGTGCCAGCAGCTTTCGTTACGGGGAGAACAATCAGCCCCAGCATTTT. Protein: CASSFRYGENNQPQHF.

V is TRBV5-4 and J is TRBJ1-2; D might be TRBD1 (5 bases). The CDR3 has 18 residues. Deletions cut 4 bases from V and 0 bases from J, with 22 bases between. CDR1 is SGHNT, CDR2 YYREEE, per germline (reference sequence). CDR3 in amino acids: CASSPSSVIKGPNYGYTF. The CDR3 region has the DNA TGTGCCAGCAGCCCCTCTTCTGTCATAAAGGGACCTAACTATGGCTACACCTTC.

V is TRBV12-3 or TRBV12-4 and J is TRBJ1-1, with 7 bases identical to TRBD1. The CDR3 covers 12 residues. Trimming removed 5 bases from V and 8 bases from J; junction bases left unmatched: 5. The CDR3 DNA reads as TGTGCCAGCAGTAGATCGACAGGGGAAGCTTTCTTT. Amino acid sequence: CASSRSTGEAFF.

The V and J genes are TRBV7-9 and TRBJ1-5; perhaps TRBD1 as D (5 bases). This CDR3 comprises 17 residues. Trimming stripped 3 bases from V and 2 bases from J, with 17 bases between. Germline V gene sequence: CDR1 SEHNR, CDR2 FQNEAQ (reference sequence). As DNA, the CDR3 is TGTGCCAGCAGCTTGTTTACGGGACCCCCCGGCAATCAGCCCCAGCATTTT. It yields the protein CASSLFTGPPGNQPQHF.

The count of this clone is one. The genes are TRBV7-8 and TRBJ1-3; 7 bases line up with TRBD1. CDR1 is SGHVS and CDR2 is FQNEAQ in the germline V gene. The CDR3 is 16 amino acids. With V trimmed by 3 bases and J by 0 bases, 5 bases remained unmatched. The CDR3 DNA sequence: TGTGCCAGCAGCTTGTACAGGGGTCACTCTGGAAACACCATATATTTT. The encoded protein is CASSLYRGHSGNTIYF.

The chain has TRBV4-1 and TRBJ1-2; D gene unclear. The CDR3 covers 16 residues. Germline CDR1 and CDR2: MGHRA and YSYEKL. The V end lost 1 base, the J end lost 8 bases, and 20 bases lay between the germline ends. DNA for the CDR3: TGCGCCAGCAGCCAAGCCCTTAACTGGGTTGGTCCCGGCTACACCTTC. Residues: CASSQALNWVGPGYTF.

The genes are TRBV3-1 (or the pseudogene TRBV3-2) and TRBJ1-2; D is perhaps TRBD1 (5 bases). The germline V and J ends were trimmed by 4 bases and 4 bases, with 19 bases remaining between them. CDR3 size: 16 residues. The germline gives CDR1 LGHDT, CDR2 YNNKEL (reference sequence). CDR3 protein: CASSPTRQPPSYGYTF. The CDR3 nucleotides are TGTGCCAGCAGCCCGACCCGACAGCCACCTTCCTATGGCTACACCTTC.

The V call is TRBV5-1, the J call TRBJ2-1, with D possibly matching TRBD1 (5 bases). Trimming took 4 bases from V and 1 from J, leaving 12 bases between them. Germline CDR1 reads SGHRS; CDR2 reads YFSETQ. This CDR3 is built from 15 residues. CDR3 amino acids: CASSLDNRSYNEQFF. CDR3 bases: TGCGCCAGCAGCCTGGACAATAGGTCCTACAATGAGCAGTTCTTC.

The chain joins TRBV5-6 to TRBJ2-7, with a possible D match to TRBD2 (6 bases). Germline CDR1 and CDR2: SGHDT and YYEEEE. Trimming pared 0 bases from V and 6 bases from J, leaving 10 bases between. The CDR3 totals 13 residues. This CDR3 reads CASSLAWRGEQYF. Here the CDR3 DNA reads TGTGCCAGCAGCTTGGCCTGGAGGGGCGAGCAGTACTTC.